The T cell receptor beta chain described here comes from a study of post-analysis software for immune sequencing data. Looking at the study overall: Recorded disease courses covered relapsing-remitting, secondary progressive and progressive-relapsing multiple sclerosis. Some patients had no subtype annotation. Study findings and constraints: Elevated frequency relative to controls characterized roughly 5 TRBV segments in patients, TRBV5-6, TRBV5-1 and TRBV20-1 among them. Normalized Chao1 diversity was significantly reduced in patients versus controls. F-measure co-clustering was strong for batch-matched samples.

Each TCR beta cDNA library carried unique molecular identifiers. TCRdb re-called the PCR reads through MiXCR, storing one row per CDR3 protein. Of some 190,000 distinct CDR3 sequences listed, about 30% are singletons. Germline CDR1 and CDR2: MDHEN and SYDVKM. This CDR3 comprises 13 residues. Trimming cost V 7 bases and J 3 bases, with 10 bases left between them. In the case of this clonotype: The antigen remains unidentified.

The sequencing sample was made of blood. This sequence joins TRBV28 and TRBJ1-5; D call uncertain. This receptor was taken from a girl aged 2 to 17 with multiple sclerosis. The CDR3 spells CASTSSANQPQHF. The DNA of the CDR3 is TGTGCCAGCACCTCAAGTGCCAATCAGCCCCAGCATTTT.